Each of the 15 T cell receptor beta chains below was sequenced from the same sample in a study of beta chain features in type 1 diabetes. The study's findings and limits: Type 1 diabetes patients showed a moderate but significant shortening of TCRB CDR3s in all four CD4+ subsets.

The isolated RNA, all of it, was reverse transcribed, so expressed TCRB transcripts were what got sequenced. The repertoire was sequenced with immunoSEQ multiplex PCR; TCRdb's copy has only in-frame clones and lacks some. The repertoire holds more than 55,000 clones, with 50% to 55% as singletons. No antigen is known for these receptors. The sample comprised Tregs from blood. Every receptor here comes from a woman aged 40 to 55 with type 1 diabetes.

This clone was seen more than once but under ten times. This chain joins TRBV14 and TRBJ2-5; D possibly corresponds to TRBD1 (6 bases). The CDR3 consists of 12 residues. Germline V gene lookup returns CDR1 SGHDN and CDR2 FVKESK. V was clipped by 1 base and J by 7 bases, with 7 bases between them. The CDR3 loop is CASSQVGGTQYF. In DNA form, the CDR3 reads TGTGCCAGCAGCCAAGTAGGGGGGACCCAGTACTTC. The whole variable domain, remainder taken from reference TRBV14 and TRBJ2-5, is EAGVTQFPSHSVIEKGQTVTLRCDPISGHDNLYWYRRVMGKEIKFLLHFVKESKQDESGMPNNRFLAERTGGTYSTLKVQPAELEDSGVYFCASSQVGGTQYFGPGTRLLVL.

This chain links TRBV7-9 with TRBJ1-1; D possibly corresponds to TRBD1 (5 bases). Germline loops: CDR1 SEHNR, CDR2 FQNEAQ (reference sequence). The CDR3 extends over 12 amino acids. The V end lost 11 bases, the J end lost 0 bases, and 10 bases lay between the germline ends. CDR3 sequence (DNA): TGTGCCGGGAGGGGTATGAACACTGAAGCTTTCTTT. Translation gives CAGRGMNTEAFF. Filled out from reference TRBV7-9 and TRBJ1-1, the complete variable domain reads DTGVSQNPRHKITKRGQNVTFRCDPISEHNRLYWYRQTLGQGPEFLTYFQNEAQLEKSRLLSDRFSAERPKGSFSTLEIQRTEQGDSAMYLCAGRGMNTEAFFGQGTRLTVV.

DNA for the CDR3: TGTGCCAGCAGTTACGCGGAGGGAGCAAACACTGAAGCTTTCTTT. As protein: CASSYAEGANTEAFF. The chain employs TRBV6-5 and TRBJ1-1; no firm D call. The ends were cut back, 2 bases at V and 2 bases at J, with 12 bases in the middle. Germline V gives CDR1 MNHEY, CDR2 SVGAGI. The CDR3 has 15 amino acids.

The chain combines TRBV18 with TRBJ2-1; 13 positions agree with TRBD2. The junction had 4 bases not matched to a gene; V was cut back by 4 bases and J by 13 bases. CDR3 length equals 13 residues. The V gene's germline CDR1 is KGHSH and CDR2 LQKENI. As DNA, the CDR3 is TGTGCCAGCTCACGGACTAGCGGGAGTAACCAGTTCTTC. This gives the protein CASSRTSGSNQFF. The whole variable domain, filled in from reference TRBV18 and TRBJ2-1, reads NAGVMQNPRHLVRRRGQEARLRCSPMKGHSHVYWYRQLPEEGLKFMVYLQKENIIDESGMPKERFSAEFPKEGPSILRIQQVVRGDSAAYFCASSRTSGSNQFFGPGTRLTVL.

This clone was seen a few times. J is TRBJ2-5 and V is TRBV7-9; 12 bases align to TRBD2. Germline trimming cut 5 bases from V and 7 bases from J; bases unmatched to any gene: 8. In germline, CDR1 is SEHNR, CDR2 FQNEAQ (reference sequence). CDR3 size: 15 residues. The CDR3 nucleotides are TGTGCCAGCAGCCCAGAAACTAGCGGGAGGATGACCCAGTACTTC. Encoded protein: CASSPETSGRMTQYF.

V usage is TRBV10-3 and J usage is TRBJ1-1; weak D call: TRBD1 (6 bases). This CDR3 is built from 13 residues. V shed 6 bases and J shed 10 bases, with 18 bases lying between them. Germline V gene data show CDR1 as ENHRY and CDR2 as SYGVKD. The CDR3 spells CAISQPPGQGAFF. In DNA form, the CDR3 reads TGTGCCATCAGCCAACCTCCGGGACAAGGAGCTTTCTTT.

CDR3 sequence: CASSPRRAISSTDTQYF. Here the CDR3 DNA reads TGTGCCAGCAGCCCTAGGAGGGCCATATCTAGCACAGATACGCAGTATTTT. The chain has TRBV9 and TRBJ2-3; TRBD2 is a possible D gene (6 bases). The CDR3 contains 17 residues. V lost 4 bases and J lost 0, with 18 bases in between. Germline values: CDR1 SGDLS, CDR2 YYNGEE.

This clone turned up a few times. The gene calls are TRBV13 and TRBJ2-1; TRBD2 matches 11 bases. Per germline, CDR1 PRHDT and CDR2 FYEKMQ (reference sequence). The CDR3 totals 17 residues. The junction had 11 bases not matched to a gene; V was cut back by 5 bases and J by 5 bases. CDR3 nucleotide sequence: TGTGCCAGCAGCACAGCAATAGCGGGAGGGCCCCACAATGAGCAGTTCTTC. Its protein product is CASSTAIAGGPHNEQFF.

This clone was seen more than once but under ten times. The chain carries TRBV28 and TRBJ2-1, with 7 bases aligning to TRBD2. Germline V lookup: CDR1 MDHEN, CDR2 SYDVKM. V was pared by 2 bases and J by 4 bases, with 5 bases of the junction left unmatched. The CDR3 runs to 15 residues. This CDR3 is CASSLGGGIYNEQFF. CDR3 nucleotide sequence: TGTGCCAGCAGTTTAGGCGGGGGAATTTACAATGAGCAGTTCTTC.

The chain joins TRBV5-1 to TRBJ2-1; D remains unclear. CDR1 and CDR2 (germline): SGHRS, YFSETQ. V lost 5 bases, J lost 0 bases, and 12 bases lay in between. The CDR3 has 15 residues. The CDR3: CASSQASNSYNEQFF. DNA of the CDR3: TGCGCCAGCAGTCAAGCGTCGAACTCCTACAATGAGCAGTTCTTC.

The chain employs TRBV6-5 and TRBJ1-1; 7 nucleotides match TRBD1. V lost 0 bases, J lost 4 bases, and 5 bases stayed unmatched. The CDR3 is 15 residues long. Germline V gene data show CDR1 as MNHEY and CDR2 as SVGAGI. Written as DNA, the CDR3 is TGTGCCAGCAGTTACTCGAGGGGGCTGGTCACTGAAGCTTTCTTT. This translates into CASSYSRGLVTEAFF.

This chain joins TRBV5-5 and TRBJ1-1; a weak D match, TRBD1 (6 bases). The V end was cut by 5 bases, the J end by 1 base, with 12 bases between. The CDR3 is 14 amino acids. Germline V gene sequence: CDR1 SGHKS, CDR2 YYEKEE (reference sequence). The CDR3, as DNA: TGTGCCAGCAGTTCCCAGGGGAGGAACACTGAAGCTTTCTTT. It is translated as CASSSQGRNTEAFF.

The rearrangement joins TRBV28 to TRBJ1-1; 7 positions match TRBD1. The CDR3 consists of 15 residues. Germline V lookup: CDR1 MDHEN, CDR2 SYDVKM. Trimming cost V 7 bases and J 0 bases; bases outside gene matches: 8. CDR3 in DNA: TGTGCCAGCATTCCCCCGGGACAGATGAACACTGAAGCTTTCTTT. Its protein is CASIPPGQMNTEAFF.

In DNA form, the CDR3 reads TGTGCCACCAGCAGAGATCCTGGAGCAAGGGAGACCCAGTACTTC. Its translation is CATSRDPGARETQYF. The gene calls are TRBV15 and TRBJ2-5; D not certain. Germline CDR1 LNHNV, CDR2 YYDKDF (reference sequence). The germline V and J ends were trimmed by 0 bases and 5 bases, with 13 bases remaining between them. The CDR3 extends over 15 amino acids.

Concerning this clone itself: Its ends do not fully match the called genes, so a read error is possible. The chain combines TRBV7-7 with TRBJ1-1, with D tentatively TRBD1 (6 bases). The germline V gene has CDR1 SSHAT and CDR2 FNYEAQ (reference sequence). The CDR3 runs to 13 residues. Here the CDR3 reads CASSRDMNTEAFF. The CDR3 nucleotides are TGTGCTAGCAGCCGGGACATGAACACTGAAGCTTTCTTT. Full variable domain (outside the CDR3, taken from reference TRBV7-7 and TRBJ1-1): GAGVSQSPRYKVTKRGQDVTLRCDPISSHATLYWYQQALGQGPEFLTYFNYEAQPDKSGLPSDRFSAERPEGSISTLTIQRTEQRDSAMYRCASSRDMNTEAFFGQGTRLTVV.